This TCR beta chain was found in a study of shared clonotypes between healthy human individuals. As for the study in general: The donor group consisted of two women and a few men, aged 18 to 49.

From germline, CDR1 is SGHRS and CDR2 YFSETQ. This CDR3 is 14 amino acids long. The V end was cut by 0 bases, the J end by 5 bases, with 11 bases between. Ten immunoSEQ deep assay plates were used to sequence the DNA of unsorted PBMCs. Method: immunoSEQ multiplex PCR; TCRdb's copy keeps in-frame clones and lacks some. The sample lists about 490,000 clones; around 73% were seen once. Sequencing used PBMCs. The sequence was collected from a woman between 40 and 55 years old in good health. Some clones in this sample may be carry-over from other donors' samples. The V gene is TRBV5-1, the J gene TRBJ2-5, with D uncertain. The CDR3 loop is CASSLAFPGETQYF. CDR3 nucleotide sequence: TGCGCCAGCAGCTTGGCCTTCCCCGGGGAGACCCAGTACTTC. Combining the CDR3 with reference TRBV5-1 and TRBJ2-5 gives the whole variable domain KAGVTQTPRYLIKTRGQQVTLSCSPISGHRSVSWYQQTPGQGLQFLFEYFSETQRNKGNFPGRFSGRQFSNSRSEMNVSTLELGDSALYLCASSLAFPGETQYFGPGTRLLVL.